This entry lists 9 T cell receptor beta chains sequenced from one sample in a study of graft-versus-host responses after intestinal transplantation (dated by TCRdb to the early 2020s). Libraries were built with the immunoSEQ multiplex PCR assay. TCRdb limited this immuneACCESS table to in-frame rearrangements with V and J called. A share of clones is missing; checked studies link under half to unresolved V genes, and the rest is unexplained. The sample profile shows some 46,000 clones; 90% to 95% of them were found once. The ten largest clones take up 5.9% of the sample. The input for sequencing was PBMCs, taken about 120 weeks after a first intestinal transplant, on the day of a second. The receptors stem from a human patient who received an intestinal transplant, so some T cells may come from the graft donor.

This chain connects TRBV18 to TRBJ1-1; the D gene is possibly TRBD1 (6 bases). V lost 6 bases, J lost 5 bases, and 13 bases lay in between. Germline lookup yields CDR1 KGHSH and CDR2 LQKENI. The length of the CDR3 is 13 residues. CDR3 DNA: TGTGCCAGCTCCCTAACAGGGAGAACTGAAGCTTTCTTT. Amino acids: CASSLTGRTEAFF.

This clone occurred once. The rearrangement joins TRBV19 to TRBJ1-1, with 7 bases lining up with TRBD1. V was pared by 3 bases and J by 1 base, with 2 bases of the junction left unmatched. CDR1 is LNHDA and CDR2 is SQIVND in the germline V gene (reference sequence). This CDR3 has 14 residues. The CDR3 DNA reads TGTGCCAGTAGTATCTACAGGGGGAACACTGAAGCTTTCTTT. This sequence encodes CASSIYRGNTEAFF.

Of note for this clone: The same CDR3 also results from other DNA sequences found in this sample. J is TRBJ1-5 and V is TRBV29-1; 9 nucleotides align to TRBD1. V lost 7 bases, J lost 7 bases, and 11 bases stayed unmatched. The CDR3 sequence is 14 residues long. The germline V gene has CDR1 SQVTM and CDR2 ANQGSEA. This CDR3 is CSGGGRQGVQPQHF. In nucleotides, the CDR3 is TGCAGCGGCGGGGGGCGACAGGGGGTCCAGCCCCAGCATTTT. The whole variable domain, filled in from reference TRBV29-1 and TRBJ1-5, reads SAVISQKPSRDICQRGTSLTIQCQVDSQVTMMFWYRQQPGQSLTLIATANQGSEATYESGFVIDKFPISRPNLTFSTLTVSNMSPEDSSIYLCSGGGRQGVQPQHFGDGTRLSIL.

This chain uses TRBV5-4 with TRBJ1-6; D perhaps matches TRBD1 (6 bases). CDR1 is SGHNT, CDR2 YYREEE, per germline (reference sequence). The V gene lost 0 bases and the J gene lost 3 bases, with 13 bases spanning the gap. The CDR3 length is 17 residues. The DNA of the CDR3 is TGTGCCAGCAGCTTGGATGGTTCCAGGGGCTATAATTCACCCCTCCACTTT. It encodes CASSLDGSRGYNSPLHF.

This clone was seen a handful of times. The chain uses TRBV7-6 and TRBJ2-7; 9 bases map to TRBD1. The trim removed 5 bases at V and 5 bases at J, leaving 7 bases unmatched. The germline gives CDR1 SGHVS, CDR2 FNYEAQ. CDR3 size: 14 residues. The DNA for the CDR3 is TGTGCCAGCAGCGTACAGGGGGCGTTAAACGAGCAGTACTTC. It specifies CASSVQGALNEQYF.

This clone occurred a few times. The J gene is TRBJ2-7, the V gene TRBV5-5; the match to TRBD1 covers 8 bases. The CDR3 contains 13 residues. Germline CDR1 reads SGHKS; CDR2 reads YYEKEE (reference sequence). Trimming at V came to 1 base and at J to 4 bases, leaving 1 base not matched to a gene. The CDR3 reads CASSLTGGYEQYF. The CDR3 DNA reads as TGTGCCAGCAGCTTGACAGGGGGGTACGAGCAGTACTTC.

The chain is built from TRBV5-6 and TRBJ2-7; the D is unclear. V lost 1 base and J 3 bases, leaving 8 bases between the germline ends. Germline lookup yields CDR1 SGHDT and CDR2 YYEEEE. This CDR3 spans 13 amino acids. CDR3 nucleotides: TGTGCCAGCAGCTTGTGGTTACACTACGAGCAGTACTTC. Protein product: CASSLWLHYEQYF.

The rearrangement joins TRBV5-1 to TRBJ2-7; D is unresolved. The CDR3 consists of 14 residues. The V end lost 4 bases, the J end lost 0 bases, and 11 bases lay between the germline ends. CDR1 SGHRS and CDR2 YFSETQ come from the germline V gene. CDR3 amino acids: CASSPVLSSYEQYF. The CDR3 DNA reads TGCGCCAGCAGCCCCGTGCTGTCCTCCTACGAGCAGTACTTC.

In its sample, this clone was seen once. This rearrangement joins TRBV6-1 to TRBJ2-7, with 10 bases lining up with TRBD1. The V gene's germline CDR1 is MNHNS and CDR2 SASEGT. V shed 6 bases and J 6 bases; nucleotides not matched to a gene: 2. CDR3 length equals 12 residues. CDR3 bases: TGTGCCAGCAGCCGGGACAGGGGCGAGCAGTACTTC. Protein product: CASSRDRGEQYF.